This T cell receptor beta chain was observed in a study of shared clonotypes between healthy human individuals. Study-level points and caveats: Memory subsets had estimated richness that was generally smaller than that of naive subsets.

At the deep level, the assay was run. Assay used: immunoSEQ multiplex PCR; TCRdb lists only in-frame clones, some missing. This table holds some 2,500,000 clones, approximately 90% found once. V gave up 3 bases and J gave up 4 bases, with 6 bases separating them. The germline gives CDR1 DFQATT, CDR2 SNEGSKA (reference sequence). The CDR3 runs 11 residues. A remark on this clone: Its antigen remains unidentified. Other DNA sequences from this sample encode an identical CDR3 as well.

This sequence originates from a man aged 18 to 30 in good health. Some clones in this sample may be carry-over from other donors' samples. Material for sequencing was naive CD4+ T cells from PBMCs. As to subset: CD45RA+ positively selected. The rearrangement joins TRBV20-1 to TRBJ1-2, with D perhaps TRBD1 (6 bases). CDR3 sequence: CSARTGYGYTF. The CDR3 nucleotides are TGCAGTGCTAGGACAGGCTATGGCTACACCTTC.